The rows below give T cell receptor beta chains drawn from one sample of a study of cytomegalovirus exposure and HLA in healthy donors. TCRdb keeps only in-frame clones here, not all; method: immunoSEQ multiplex PCR. The sample holds about 100,000 clones, less than 75% seen once. Sequencing was done on a sample of PBMCs. Source of these receptors: a man aged 40-55 years in good health and CMV-seropositive. The CDR3 runs from the conserved cysteine through the conserved F or W. The order of the fields is CDR3 DNA, CDR3 protein, V gene, CDR3 length, D gene, clone size, J gene. A D gene is named only where the DNA matches it firmly. Clone size is shown for a subset of rows, as once, few, many or a class of expanded clone.

TGTGCCAGCAGTTTATTGAGGGGCGGGAGGTCACGAAATGAGCAGTTCTTC,CASSLLRGGRSRNEQFF,TRBV27,17,TRBD2,-,TRBJ2-1
TGTGCCAGTAGGCCGGACTCTCGGGAGGGCTACACCTTC,CASRPDSREGYTF,TRBV19,13,-,-,TRBJ1-2
TGTGCCAGCAGTTCCCCCGGGGTAGGACTGTTTTTT,CASSSPGVGLFF,TRBV6-5,12,-,few,TRBJ1-4
TGTGCCAGCAGGGGACAGTCACAAGAGACCCAGTACTTC,CASRGQSQETQYF,TRBV7-9,13,TRBD1,-,TRBJ2-5
TGCGCCAGCAGCTTGGGACAGGCCCCAGATACGCAGTATTTT,CASSLGQAPDTQYF,TRBV5-1,14,-,once,TRBJ2-3
TGTGCCATCAGTGCCCAGACAAATAGCAATCAGCCCCAGCATTTT,CAISAQTNSNQPQHF,TRBV10-3,15,-,-,TRBJ1-5
TGCGCCAGCAGCTGGACGGACATCTTTGGTGGTGAAAAACTGTTTTTT,CASSWTDIFGGEKLFF,TRBV5-1,16,-,-,TRBJ1-4
TGTGCCAGCTTCCTCTCTGGGGCCAACGTCCTGACTTTC,CASFLSGANVLTF,TRBV25-1,13,-,few,TRBJ2-6
TGCGCCAGCACCCCGGGGGAGGCCCTCACAGATACGCAGTATTTT,CASTPGEALTDTQYF,TRBV10-2,15,-,-,TRBJ2-3
TGTGCCAGCAGTGACTCGACAGGGGGGGCCAACGTCCTGACTTTC,CASSDSTGGANVLTF,TRBV6-4,15,TRBD1,-,TRBJ2-6
TGTGCCAGCAGGGGTTGGGAGGGAGGGATTCAGTACTTC,CASRGWEGGIQYF,TRBV25-1,13,TRBD2,-,TRBJ2-4
TGTGCCAGCAGTGTTAGACAGGGGGCCTACGAGCAGTACTTC,CASSVRQGAYEQYF,TRBV6-1,14,TRBD1,-,TRBJ2-7
TGTGCCAGCAGCTTAATCGAGGGTTCCTACGAGCAGTACTTC,CASSLIEGSYEQYF,TRBV7-2,14,-,-,TRBJ2-7
TGTGCCAGCAGTGAATCAGAAAAACTGTTTTTT,CASSESEKLFF,TRBV6-1,11,-,few,TRBJ1-4
TGTGCCAGCAGTTCGACGGGAGTGTATGAGCAGTTCTTC,CASSSTGVYEQFF,TRBV27,13,-,-,TRBJ2-1
TGTGCCAGTAGTATAGTAGACAGGGAAAAACTGTTTTTT,CASSIVDREKLFF,TRBV19,13,-,-,TRBJ1-4
TGTGCCAGCAGTGAAATTGAAGGGACTAGCGGGAGCAAAGAGACCCAGTACTTC,CASSEIEGTSGSKETQYF,TRBV2,18,TRBD2,-,TRBJ2-5
TGTGCTAGCAGCCAAGATCGGGGGAGAACCGGGGAGCTGTTTTTT,CASSQDRGRTGELFF,TRBV4-2,15,-,-,TRBJ2-2
TGTGCCAGCAGCCACTACCGGGAGCTGTTTTTT,CASSHYRELFF,TRBV14,11,-,-,TRBJ2-2
TGTGCCAGCAGTGTACCGGGGTCCCCTTACAATGAGCAGTTCTTC,CASSVPGSPYNEQFF,TRBV2,15,-,-,TRBJ2-1
TGTGCCAGCAGTGAACGGGACAACTATAATTCACCCCTCCACTTT,CASSERDNYNSPLHF,TRBV25-1,15,-,-,TRBJ1-6
TGTGCCAGCAGCCCATCCAGGGGTGAAGCTTTCTTT,CASSPSRGEAFF,TRBV5-6,12,-,-,TRBJ1-1
TGTGCCAGCAGTTTATCGGTGGCGGGAGCGGATGAGCAGTTCTTC,CASSLSVAGADEQFF,TRBV28,15,TRBD2,few,TRBJ2-1
TGTGCCAGCAGTTTACCCGACAGGTTCACAGATACGCAGTATTTT,CASSLPDRFTDTQYF,TRBV28,15,-,-,TRBJ2-3
TGCGCCACCTGGGACAGGGATGAAGCTTTCTTT,CATWDRDEAFF,TRBV23-1,11,TRBD1,-,TRBJ1-1
TGTGCCATCAGTCGACAGGGTTCGATAGGGGGCTACACCTTC,CAISRQGSIGGYTF,TRBV10-3,14,TRBD1,few,TRBJ1-2
TGCGCCAGCAGTGAGGGGACAGGGTACCAAGAGACCCAGTACTTC,CASSEGTGYQETQYF,TRBV10-1,15,TRBD1,-,TRBJ2-5
TGCGCCAGCAGCTTCGCGGGAGCAGATACGCAGTATTTT,CASSFAGADTQYF,TRBV5-1,13,TRBD2,-,TRBJ2-3
TGTGCCAGCAGCGTAGCGTCGGTTCCAGAGACCCAGTACTTC,CASSVASVPETQYF,TRBV9,14,-,-,TRBJ2-5
TGTGCCAGCAGCCTAGGAGGCTTTTACGAGCAGTACTTC,CASSLGGFYEQYF,TRBV4-2,13,-,-,TRBJ2-7
TGTGCCAGCAGCTTGGGACTAGCGGGAGGCAATGAGCAGTTCTTC,CASSLGLAGGNEQFF,TRBV5-5,15,TRBD2,-,TRBJ2-1
TGTGCCAGCAGTGCGTGGGGCGAAACAGATACGCAGTATTTT,CASSAWGETDTQYF,TRBV2,14,-,-,TRBJ2-3